The next 7 T cell receptor beta chains were all read from a single sample in a study of blood T cell repertoires in COVID-19. Using immunoSEQ multiplex PCR, the repertoire was profiled, and TCRdb retains in-frame clones only, with some absent. The data hold about 140,000 clones, with approximately 90% observed a single time. Sequencing was carried out using PBMCs or T cells enriched from blood (not recorded which). Every receptor here comes from a man aged 50 to 59 who had recovered from COVID-19.

The rearrangement joins TRBV5-4 to TRBJ2-7, with D tentatively TRBD2 (6 bases). Per germline, CDR1 SGHNT and CDR2 YYREEE (reference sequence). CDR3 length: 15 amino acids. Trimming left V 0 bases short and J 1 base short, with 11 bases between. The chain's CDR3 is CASSLGRALSYEQYF. In nucleotides, the CDR3 is TGTGCCAGCAGCTTGGGGAGGGCCTTGTCCTACGAGCAGTACTTC.

This clone was seen a few times. The chain links TRBV28 to TRBJ1-1; the match to TRBD1 covers 11 bases. The CDR3 runs 15 residues. From germline, CDR1 is MDHEN and CDR2 SYDVKM. Unmatched junction bases numbered 3, after V lost 2 bases and J lost 4 bases. This CDR3 is CASSLRGTGGTEAFF. The CDR3 region has the DNA TGTGCCAGCAGTTTACGGGGGACAGGGGGCACTGAAGCTTTCTTT.

The chain recombines TRBV28 with TRBJ2-3; a possible D gene is TRBD1 (5 bases). Germline CDR1 is MDHEN and CDR2 is SYDVKM. The CDR3 consists of 12 residues. V gave up 11 bases and J gave up 0 bases, with 9 bases separating them. The CDR3 DNA is TGTGCCGGGGCCCTTAGCACAGATACGCAGTATTTT. Translation: CAGALSTDTQYF.

This chain joins TRBV7-9 and TRBJ1-1; D not certain. Germline V lookup: CDR1 SEHNR, CDR2 FQNEAQ (reference sequence). Trimming took 1 base from V and 1 from J, leaving 4 bases between them. The CDR3 is made up of 13 amino acids. The CDR3: CASSLDKNTEAFF. DNA of the CDR3: TGTGCCAGCAGCTTAGACAAGAACACTGAAGCTTTCTTT. The whole variable domain, filled in from reference TRBV7-9 and TRBJ1-1, reads DTGVSQNPRHKITKRGQNVTFRCDPISEHNRLYWYRQTLGQGPEFLTYFQNEAQLEKSRLLSDRFSAERPKGSFSTLEIQRTEQGDSAMYLCASSLDKNTEAFFGQGTRLTVV.

The chain joins TRBV24-1 to TRBJ2-5; D is possibly TRBD2 (5 bases). Germline V gene sequence: CDR1 KGHDR, CDR2 SFDVKD. The CDR3 is 15 amino acids. V shed 4 bases and J shed 1 base, with 12 bases lying between them. The CDR3 DNA sequence: TGTGCCACCAGTGACCCCGGGGTTGCCCAAGAGACCCAGTACTTC. Its translation is CATSDPGVAQETQYF.

This clone appeared a few times. The chain recombines TRBV7-2 with TRBJ2-7; maybe TRBD1 (6 bases). Trimming removed 3 bases at V and 0 bases at J, with 18 bases between. The CDR3 runs 17 residues. Germline loops: CDR1 SGHTA, CDR2 FQGNSA. CDR3 amino acids: CASSFSTGKPFSYEQYV. The CDR3 DNA sequence: TGTGCCAGCAGCTTCAGTACAGGGAAACCTTTCTCCTACGAGCAGTACGTC.

V is TRBV5-1 and J is TRBJ2-2, with 9 bases lining up with TRBD1. Unmatched junction bases numbered 3, after V lost 0 bases and J lost 3 bases. The CDR3 length is 16 residues. Germline-derived CDR1 and CDR2 are SGHRS and YFSETQ. For the CDR3, the DNA is TGCGCCAGCAGCTTGGGACAGGGGGTGGACACCGGGGAGCTGTTTTTT. Its translation: CASSLGQGVDTGELFF. The full variable domain, with the rest looked up from reference TRBV5-1 and TRBJ2-2, is KAGVTQTPRYLIKTRGQQVTLSCSPISGHRSVSWYQQTPGQGLQFLFEYFSETQRNKGNFPGRFSGRQFSNSRSEMNVSTLELGDSALYLCASSLGQGVDTGELFFGEGSRLTVL.